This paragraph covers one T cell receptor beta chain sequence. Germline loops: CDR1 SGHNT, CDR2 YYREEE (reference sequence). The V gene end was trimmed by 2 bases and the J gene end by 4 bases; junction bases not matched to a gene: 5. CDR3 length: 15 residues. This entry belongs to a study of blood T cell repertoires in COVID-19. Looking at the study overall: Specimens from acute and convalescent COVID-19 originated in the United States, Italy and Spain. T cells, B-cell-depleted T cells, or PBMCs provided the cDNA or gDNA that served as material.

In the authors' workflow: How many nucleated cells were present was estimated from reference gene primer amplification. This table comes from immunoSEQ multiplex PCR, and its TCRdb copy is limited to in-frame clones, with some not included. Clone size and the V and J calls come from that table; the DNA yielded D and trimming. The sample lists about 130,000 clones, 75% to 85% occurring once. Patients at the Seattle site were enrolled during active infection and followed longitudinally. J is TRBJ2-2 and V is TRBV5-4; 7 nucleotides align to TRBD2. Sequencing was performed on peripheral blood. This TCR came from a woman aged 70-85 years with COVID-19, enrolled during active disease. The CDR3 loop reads CASSFGAGVTGELFF. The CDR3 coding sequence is TGTGCCAGCAGCTTTGGGGCGGGGGTCACCGGGGAGCTGTTTTTT.